These T cell receptor beta chains were read from a single sample in a study of technical replicates of blood from four donors. Profiling relied on immunoSEQ multiplex PCR, and the TCRdb table lists in-frame clones only, not all of them. The sample shows approximately 50,000 clones, 90% to 96% of them seen only once. What was sequenced was T cells isolated from PBMCs. The receptors shown here come from a human donor in good health. CDR3s include the opening cysteine and the closing phenylalanine or tryptophan. A D gene is named only where the DNA matches it firmly. Only some rows state a clone size, as once, few, many or a class for expanded clones.

V gene,J gene,clone size,D gene,CDR3 protein,CDR3 DNA
TRBV9,TRBJ2-1,.,.,CASSSLYNEQFF,TGTGCCAGCAGCTCACTCTACAATGAGCAGTTCTTC
TRBV27,TRBJ1-4,.,.,CASSLWPKKRGFHEKLFF,TGTGCCAGCAGTTTATGGCCCAAGAAAAGGGGCTTTCATGAAAAACTGTTTTTT
TRBV27,TRBJ1-1,.,TRBD1,CASSPPGGYTEAFF,TGTGCCAGCAGTCCGCCAGGGGGCTACACTGAAGCTTTCTTT
TRBV19,TRBJ1-5,.,TRBD1,CASWDRGLYSNQPQHF,TGTGCCAGCTGGGACAGGGGGCTCTATAGCAATCAGCCCCAGCATTTT
TRBV11-3,TRBJ2-1,.,.,CASSLADSRYNEQFF,TGTGCCAGCAGCTTAGCGGATAGCAGATACAATGAGCAGTTCTTC
TRBV7-9,TRBJ2-3,.,.,CASSLPRASTDTQYF,TGTGCCAGCAGCTTACCCAGGGCTAGCACAGATACGCAGTATTTT
TRBV7-9,TRBJ2-7,.,.,CASSPQGGAYEQYF,TGTGCCAGCAGCCCCCAGGGGGGAGCCTACGAGCAGTACTTC
TRBV18,TRBJ2-6,.,.,CASTMGGAPGANVLTF,TGTGCCAGCACAATGGGGGGGGCCCCTGGGGCCAACGTCCTGACTTTC
TRBV9,TRBJ1-5,.,TRBD1,CARRPPQRGQQPQHF,TGTGCCAGAAGACCACCCCAGAGGGGGCAACAGCCCCAGCATTTT
TRBV5-1,TRBJ2-7,.,TRBD2,CASSLGGKDYEQYF,TGCGCCAGCAGCCTCGGGGGGAAGGACTACGAGCAGTACTTC
TRBV6-1,TRBJ1-1,once,TRBD1,CASSGIGGGNTEAFF,TGTGCCAGCAGTGGAATAGGGGGCGGGAACACTGAAGCTTTCTTT
TRBV9,TRBJ2-1,.,.,CASSVDRGREQFF,TGTGCCAGCAGCGTAGATAGGGGAAGGGAGCAGTTCTTC
TRBV27,TRBJ1-2,.,.,CASSLIAGATYGYTF,TGTGCCAGCAGTTTAATAGCAGGGGCCACCTATGGCTACACCTTC
TRBV9,TRBJ2-5,.,.,CASSVEGESGETQYF,TGTGCCAGCAGCGTAGAGGGAGAAAGCGGGGAGACCCAGTACTTC
TRBV27,TRBJ2-1,once,.,CASSPTRNEQFF,TGTGCCAGCAGTCCCACGCGCAATGAGCAGTTCTTC
TRBV15,TRBJ2-3,.,.,CATSGGTTDTQYF,TGTGCCACCAGCGGAGGAACAACAGATACGCAGTATTTT
TRBV7-2,TRBJ2-7,.,TRBD2,CASSFDTSGGYEQYF,TGTGCCAGCAGCTTTGATACTAGCGGGGGCTACGAGCAGTACTTC
TRBV29-1,TRBJ2-1,.,TRBD1,CSVEGDRGSYNEQFF,TGCAGCGTTGAAGGAGACAGGGGCTCCTACAATGAGCAGTTCTTC
TRBV30,TRBJ1-1,.,.,CAWIKGYRNTEAFF,TGTGCCTGGATAAAGGGGTATCGTAACACTGAAGCTTTCTTT
TRBV7-9,TRBJ1-1,.,TRBD1,CASSSNRGTEAFF,TGTGCCAGCAGCTCGAACAGGGGGACTGAAGCTTTCTTT
TRBV6-5,TRBJ2-2,.,.,CASSYTPRGTGELFF,TGTGCCAGCAGTTACACACCAAGGGGCACCGGGGAGCTGTTTTTT
TRBV27,TRBJ2-5,.,TRBD1,CASQGQGQETQYF,TGTGCCAGCCAAGGACAGGGGCAAGAGACCCAGTACTTC
TRBV9,TRBJ1-5,.,.,CASTPGEGGNQPQHF,TGTGCCAGCACGCCAGGGGAAGGGGGCAATCAGCCCCAGCATTTT
TRBV4-1,TRBJ2-7,.,TRBD2,CASSQDVGLETYEQYF,TGCGCCAGCAGCCAAGATGTCGGACTAGAGACCTACGAGCAGTACTTC
TRBV10-3,TRBJ1-2,.,.,CAIGKWGRNNYGYTF,TGTGCCATCGGAAAGTGGGGCAGGAATAACTATGGCTACACCTTC
TRBV29-1,TRBJ2-1,.,TRBD2,CSARLAGVSKFF,TGCAGCGCTCGACTAGCGGGAGTCAGTAAGTTCTTC
TRBV5-6,TRBJ2-7,.,.,CASSETGRPYEQYF,TGTGCCAGCAGCGAGACAGGAAGACCCTACGAGCAGTACTTC
TRBV18,TRBJ2-7,.,.,CASSLTVLRGGGEQYF,TGTGCCAGCTCACTGACAGTACTTAGAGGGGGTGGCGAGCAGTACTTC
TRBV6-5,TRBJ1-5,.,.,CASSSQRVQPQHF,TGTGCCAGCAGTTCCCAGCGGGTTCAGCCCCAGCATTTT
TRBV2,TRBJ2-7,.,TRBD2,CASTQRGTYEQYF,TGTGCCAGCACGCAGCGGGGAACCTACGAGCAGTACTTC
TRBV27,TRBJ2-7,.,.,CASKRSVGGYEQYF,TGTGCCAGCAAGCGTTCTGTGGGGGGATACGAGCAGTACTTC
TRBV29-1,TRBJ2-1,.,TRBD2,CSGDLAGGSNEQFF,TGCAGCGGGGACCTAGCGGGAGGCTCGAATGAGCAGTTCTTC
TRBV30,TRBJ2-1,few,.,CAWSVLSGFYNEQFF,TGTGCCTGGAGTGTACTAAGCGGGTTTTACAATGAGCAGTTCTTC
TRBV11-3,TRBJ1-1,.,.,CASSLVVATGYTEAFF,TGTGCCAGCAGCTTAGTCGTCGCTACGGGGTACACTGAAGCTTTCTTT
TRBV7-3,TRBJ2-2,.,TRBD2,CASSLTSTSGNTGELFF,TGTGCCAGCAGCTTAACGAGTACTAGCGGAAACACCGGGGAGCTGTTTTTT
TRBV7-6,TRBJ2-7,.,.,CASSIRQGLYEQYF,TGTGCCAGCAGCATCCGACAGGGACTCTACGAGCAGTACTTC
TRBV29-1,TRBJ2-5,.,.,CSVGGETQYF,TGCAGCGTTGGAGGTGAGACCCAGTACTTC
TRBV6-5,TRBJ1-4,.,.,CASSTQPPPNEKLFF,TGTGCCAGCAGTACACAACCCCCCCCGAACGAAAAACTGTTTTTT
TRBV21-1,TRBJ1-2,.,.,CASSYGGERYGYTF,TGTGCCAGCAGCTACGGGGGAGAACGCTATGGCTACACCTTC
TRBV6-5,TRBJ1-1,.,.,CASSLENEAFF,TGTGCCAGCAGCTTGGAGAATGAAGCTTTCTTT
TRBV6-1,TRBJ2-7,.,TRBD1,CASSGTGITEQYF,TGTGCCAGCAGTGGGACAGGGATCACCGAGCAGTACTTC